This T cell receptor beta chain was documented in a study of T-cell memory formation after mild COVID-19. Study information: Largely, TCR clusters stayed within a single donor. Study-level findings and limits: Pre-infection memory held some responding clones, suggesting pre-existing cross-reactive T cells responded. CD4/CD8 balance held among clones contracting day 15 to 85, and later expanders leaned CD4+.

This clonotype was seen a few times. Its antigen is not identified. Using constant-segment primers, 5'RACE produced TCR alpha and TCR beta cDNA libraries carrying sample barcodes and UMIs. A single record per CDR3 protein comes from TCRdb applying MiXCR to the 5' RACE reads. The sample includes just over 400,000 distinct CDR3 sequences, less than 25% of them seen just once. Trimming took off 0 bases at V and 4 bases at J, with 6 bases between the two ends. CDR1 GTSNPN and CDR2 SVGIG come from the germline V gene (reference sequence). The CDR3 runs 12 residues. The J gene is TRBJ1-2, the V gene TRBV30; the D is unclear. The source is an adult woman who had mild COVID-19 (a few samples of this study predate the infection). Cell type and time point are not known. Sequenced: PBMCs or a T cell subset sorted from them (not recorded which). The CDR3 nucleotides are TGTGCCTGGAGTGTAGGCGGCTATGGCTACACCTTC. Its translation is CAWSVGGYGYTF.